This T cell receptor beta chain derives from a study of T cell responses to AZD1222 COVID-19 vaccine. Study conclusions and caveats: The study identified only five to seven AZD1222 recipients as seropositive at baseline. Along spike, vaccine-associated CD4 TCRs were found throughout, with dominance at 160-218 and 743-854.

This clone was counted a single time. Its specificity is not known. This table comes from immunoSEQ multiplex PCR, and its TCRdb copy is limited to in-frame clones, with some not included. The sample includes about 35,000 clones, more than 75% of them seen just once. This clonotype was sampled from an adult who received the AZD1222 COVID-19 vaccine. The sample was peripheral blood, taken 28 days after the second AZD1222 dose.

DNA of the CDR3: TGTGCCAGCAGCAAAGACAGGGGGCCCAGCAATGAGCAGTTCTTC. Protein: CASSKDRGPSNEQFF. The V and J genes are TRBV21-1 and TRBJ2-1; the table's TRBD1 call for D was not verified on the DNA. TRBV21-1 is assigned pseudogene status. The CDR3 totals 15 residues.